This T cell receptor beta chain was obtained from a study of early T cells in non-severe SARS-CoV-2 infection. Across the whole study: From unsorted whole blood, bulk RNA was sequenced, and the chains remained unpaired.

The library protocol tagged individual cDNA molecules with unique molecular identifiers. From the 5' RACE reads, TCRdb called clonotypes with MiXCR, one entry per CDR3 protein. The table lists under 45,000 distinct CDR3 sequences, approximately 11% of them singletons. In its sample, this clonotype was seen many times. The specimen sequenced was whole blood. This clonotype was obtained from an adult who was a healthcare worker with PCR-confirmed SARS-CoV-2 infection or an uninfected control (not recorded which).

The DNA of the CDR3 is TGTGCCAGCAGCTTAGGACAGGGGCTCAATCAGCCCCAGCATTTT. This gives the protein CASSLGQGLNQPQHF. The V call is TRBV7-6, the J call TRBJ1-5, with 8 bases fitting TRBD1. This CDR3 is 15 amino acids long. The germline V gene encodes CDR1 SGHVS and CDR2 FNYEAQ. Losses at the gene ends were 1 base for V and 3 bases for J; bases not matched to a gene: 2. The full variable domain, completed using reference TRBV7-6 and TRBJ1-5, is GAGVSQSPRYKVTKRGQDVALRCDPISGHVSLYWYRQALGQGPEFLTYFNYEAQQDKSGLPNDRFSAERPEGSISTLTIQRTEQRDSAMYRCASSLGQGLNQPQHFGDGTRLSIL.